This T cell receptor beta chain was found in a study of shared clonotypes between healthy human individuals. Trimming shortened V by 4 bases and J by 2 bases, and 7 bases separated the two germline ends. The CDR3 is made up of 13 amino acids. The V gene's germline CDR1 is MNHEY and CDR2 SMNVEV (reference sequence). Naive CD8 cells lacked CD45RO, underwent positive selection for CCR7 and left out terminally differentiated effector memory CD45RA+ cells. General study points: Naive CD4 clonotypes were shared across a handful of donors at about 5%.

Clones were read by immunoSEQ multiplex PCR, and TCRdb kept only the in-frame ones, dropping some. The sample has nearly 2 million clones; about 95% are singletons. This clone was detected once. Its antigen is unidentified. The chain combines TRBV27 with TRBJ2-3; possibly TRBD1 or TRBD2 for D (5 bases each). Source material: naive CD8+ T cells sorted from blood. The TCR comes from a man younger than 35 in good health. The CDR3 coding sequence is TGTGCCAGCAGTTACGGGACCACAGATACGCAGTATTTT. Encoded protein: CASSYGTTDTQYF.